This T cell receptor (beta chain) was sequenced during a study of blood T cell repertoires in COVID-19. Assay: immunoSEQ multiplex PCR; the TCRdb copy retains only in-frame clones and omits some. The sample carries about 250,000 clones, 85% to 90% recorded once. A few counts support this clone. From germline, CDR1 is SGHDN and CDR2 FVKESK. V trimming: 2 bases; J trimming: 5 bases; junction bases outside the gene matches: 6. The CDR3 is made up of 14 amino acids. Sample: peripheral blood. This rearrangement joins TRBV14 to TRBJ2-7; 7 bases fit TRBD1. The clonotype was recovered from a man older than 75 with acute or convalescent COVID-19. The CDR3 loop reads CASSQIYRGDEQYF. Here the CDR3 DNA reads TGTGCCAGCAGCCAAATTTACAGGGGTGACGAGCAGTACTTC.